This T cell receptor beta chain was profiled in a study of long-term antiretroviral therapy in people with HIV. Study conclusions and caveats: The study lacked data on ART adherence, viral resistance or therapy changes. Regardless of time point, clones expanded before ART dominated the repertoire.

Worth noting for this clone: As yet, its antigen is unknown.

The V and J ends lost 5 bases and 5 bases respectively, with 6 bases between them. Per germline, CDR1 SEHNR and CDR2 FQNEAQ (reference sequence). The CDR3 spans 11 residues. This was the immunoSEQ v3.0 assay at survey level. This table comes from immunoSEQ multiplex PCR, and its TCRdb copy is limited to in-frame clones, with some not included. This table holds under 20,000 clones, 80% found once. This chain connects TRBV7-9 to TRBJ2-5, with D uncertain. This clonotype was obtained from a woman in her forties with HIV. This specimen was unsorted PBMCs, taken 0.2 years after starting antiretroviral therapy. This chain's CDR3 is CASSKGETQYF. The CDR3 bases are TGTGCCAGCAGCAAAGGGGAGACCCAGTACTTC.